This note documents a single TCR beta chain sequence. The antigen this receptor binds is unknown. No base-level quality is on record; no much larger clone is a single base apart. These data originate in a study of beta chain features in type 1 diabetes (dated by TCRdb to the late 2010s). General notes on the study: No differences in mean age, gender distribution, total cell number or subset yield were found between patients and healthy donors. Across all samples, 107,917,701 sorted cells were examined, and cell number per subset correlated strongly with RNA yield. The study compared the TCRB repertoires of sorted circulating CD4+ T cell subsets in recently diagnosed type 1 diabetes patients with those in matched healthy donors. Whereas all 30 or so donors provided naive and central memory subsets, regulatory and stem cell-like memory subsets were isolated from just 8 patients and about 8 healthy donors.

The research as a whole found: Because cDNA was sequenced instead of genomic DNA, highly expressing activated cells could be over-represented, though the groups showed no difference in activation or CD3 levels. Naive, central memory and regulatory TCRB repertoires appeared more similar among patients than among healthy donors. HLA sub-analyses involved small numbers of individuals, so any influence of HLA type on TCRB rearrangement remained unresolved. Fewer insertions and more nucleotide deletions at VDJ recombination sites were observed in patients with type 1 diabetes, implying thymic rearrangement abnormalities. Type 1 diabetes patients showed a moderate but significant shortening of TCRB CDR3 length in all four CD4+ subsets. PCR might favor shorter templates, but patient and control samples were amplified and corrected together, so any skew would affect both groups equally.

From each donor, a single peripheral blood sample of 95 to 150 mL on average was drawn into heparinised tubes. Using a panel that included CD45RO, CCR7, CD25, CD127, CD95 and CD27, naive, central memory, regulatory and stem cell-like memory CD4+ T cells were sorted on a BD FACSAria II. Every sorted population had a purity above 95%. PBMCs were isolated right away by Lymphoprep density gradient centrifugation and were stained directly, without culture. To minimize batch effects, samples were stained and sorted in pairs, one healthy donor with one patient per experiment. Compared with germline, V lacks 3 bases and J lacks 5 bases; bases without a gene match: 5. The CDR3 spans 14 residues, from the cysteine through the phenylalanine. Only CDR3 DNA is held: 42 bases, read in frame from base 1. For CDR1 and CDR2, the germline V gene (reference sequence) lists SEHNR and FQNEAQ. The entire isolated RNA was reverse transcribed using the High Capacity cDNA Reverse Transcription Kit, and thus expressed TCRB transcripts were sequenced. Naive, central memory and regulatory T cell samples underwent deep immunoSEQ sequencing, averaging approximately 3.3 million total reads per sample. Sorted cells were lysed in RLT buffer, and RNA was extracted using DNase-treated RNeasy Micro or Mini kits according to cell number. To prevent cross-contamination, each cell subset was processed individually, whereas patient and healthy donor samples were processed jointly. Using the immunoSEQ multiplex PCR, TCRB sequences were amplified from cDNA into 87-bp fragments spanning the CDR3 region. Sequencing of the amplicons was performed on the Illumina HiSeq platform. As for how the authors treated the data: PCR bias was corrected computationally using synthetic template baselines, and reads within Hamming distance 2 were collapsed, with unmergeable singletons discarded. By aligning reads against IMGT, V, D and J genes, CDR3 length, and insertions or deletions at six rearrangement sites were assigned. Within each subset, clonotype counts were normalized to sorted cell number, and only after that were true diversity and Gini coefficients computed with the tcR R package. Repertoire sharing was quantified using the overlap coefficient calculated on TCRB nucleotide sequences. Out-of-frame TCRB sequences from naive cells were analyzed to stand in for the pre-selection repertoire. This immuneACCESS table, as held by TCRdb, lists in-frame sequences with V and J called but not all clones. Of the missing ones, under half trace to an unresolved V gene in checked studies; the others have no known cause. That table gives V, J and clone size, and the DNA gave D and trimming. The sample table records about 700,000 clones; about an eighth of these occur just once. The biggest ten clones account for about 0.02% of the sample.

Sequenced material: naive CD4+ T cells from blood. This specimen's cell subset or site label, interpreted: true naive CD4+ T cells. The source of this sequence is a man between 18 and 29 years old with type 1 diabetes. Recombination linked TRBV7-9 to TRBJ2-7; TRBD1 matches 9 bases in the middle. The CDR3 region has the sequence CASSFPGQGDEQYF. Read as DNA, the sequence is TGTGCCAGCAGCTTCCCGGGACAGGGCGACGAGCAGTACTTC.